Listed here are 13 T cell receptor beta chains from one sample, sequenced in a study of T cell responses to AZD1222 COVID-19 vaccine. TCRdb keeps only in-frame clones here, not all; method: immunoSEQ multiplex PCR. The sample consists of about 140,000 clones, 85% to 90% of them appearing once. Sequenced here: peripheral blood, sampled 28 days after the second AZD1222 dose. The receptors stem from an adult who received the AZD1222 COVID-19 vaccine.

The chain employs TRBV5-1 and TRBJ1-2; the D is unclear. This CDR3 has 13 amino acids. The germline gives CDR1 SGHRS, CDR2 YFSETQ. Trimming shortened V by 1 base and J by 2 bases, and 6 bases separated the two germline ends. The CDR3 bases are TGCGCCAGCAGCTTGTACGGGAACTATGGCTACACCTTC. Protein sequence: CASSLYGNYGYTF. Drawing the rest from reference TRBV5-1 and TRBJ1-2, the complete variable domain is KAGVTQTPRYLIKTRGQQVTLSCSPISGHRSVSWYQQTPGQGLQFLFEYFSETQRNKGNFPGRFSGRQFSNSRSEMNVSTLELGDSALYLCASSLYGNYGYTFGSGTRLTVV.

Only one count was recorded for this clone. This chain connects TRBV19 to TRBJ2-7; D ambiguous. V shed 5 bases and J shed 0 bases, with 8 bases lying between them. The CDR3 covers 13 residues. CDR1 is LNHDA, CDR2 SQIVND, per germline (reference sequence). The CDR3 loop reads CASSPLTSYEQYF. CDR3 coding DNA: TGTGCCAGTAGTCCCCTGACCTCCTACGAGCAGTACTTC.

About this clone: The same CDR3 also results from other DNA sequences found in this sample. V and J are TRBV29-1 and TRBJ1-2; 8 bases fit TRBD1. The J segment lost 2 bases and the V segment lost 6 bases, leaving 2 bases of the junction unmatched. Germline-derived CDR1 and CDR2 are SQVTM and ANQGSEA. There are 12 residues in the CDR3. The CDR3 is CSVWDRNYGYTF. The CDR3 region has the DNA TGCAGCGTGTGGGACAGGAACTATGGCTACACCTTC. Combining the CDR3 with reference TRBV29-1 and TRBJ1-2 gives the whole variable domain SAVISQKPSRDICQRGTSLTIQCQVDSQVTMMFWYRQQPGQSLTLIATANQGSEATYESGFVIDKFPISRPNLTFSTLTVSNMSPEDSSIYLCSVWDRNYGYTFGSGTRLTVV.

This chain joins TRBV5-1 and TRBJ1-1; 10 bases are a match to TRBD1. Germline values: CDR1 SGHRS, CDR2 YFSETQ. V shed 0 bases and J 3 bases; nucleotides not matched to a gene: 5. This CDR3 contains 16 residues. The CDR3 sequence: CASSLGQGARDTEAFF. The CDR3 nucleotides read TGCGCCAGCAGCTTGGGACAGGGGGCGCGCGACACTGAAGCTTTCTTT.

This clone occurred once. The rearrangement uses TRBV5-6 and TRBJ2-6; D possibly corresponds to TRBD2 (6 bases). The CDR3 loop spans 16 amino acids. Germline CDR1 is SGHDT and CDR2 is YYEEEE. V lost 4 bases to trimming and J lost 3 bases, with 14 bases between them. CDR3 amino acids: CASSPGGPGGANVLTF. The CDR3 DNA reads TGTGCCAGCAGCCCCGGAGGGCCGGGTGGGGCCAACGTCCTGACTTTC.

The chain couples TRBV4-1 to TRBJ2-3, with TRBD2 identical over 16 bases. The ends lost 3 bases at V and 3 bases at J; junction bases unmatched: 6. Germline CDR1 MGHRA, CDR2 YSYEKL. This CDR3 spans 18 amino acids. The CDR3 region has the DNA TGCGCCAGCAGCCATCTGGGACTAGCGGGAGGGCTTACAGATACGCAGTATTTT. Protein: CASSHLGLAGGLTDTQYF.

The rearrangement joins TRBV12-3 or TRBV12-4 to TRBJ1-2; 8 nucleotides match TRBD1. The CDR3 extends over 13 amino acids. V lost 5 bases to trimming and J lost 7 bases; unmatched junction nucleotides: 6. The CDR3 bases are TGTGCCAGCAGTACGACAGGGGTAGGTGGCTACACCTTC. This encodes CASSTTGVGGYTF.

The chain is built from TRBV27 and TRBJ2-5; no reliable D call. From germline, CDR1 is MNHEY and CDR2 SMNVEV (reference sequence). The length of the CDR3 is 18 residues. The V end lost 6 bases, the J end lost 3 bases, and 26 bases lay between the germline ends. DNA for the CDR3: TGTGCCAGCAGGCTTCTGGGGATGGGCGGCCTTTACAAAGAGACCCAGTACTTC. Encoded protein: CASRLLGMGGLYKETQYF.

The rearrangement joins TRBV6-5 to TRBJ2-2, with D uncertain. The CDR3 spans 14 residues. The V gene's germline CDR1 is MNHEY and CDR2 SVGAGI. Trimming stripped 2 bases from V and 1 base from J, with 5 bases between. This CDR3 is CASSYGKNTGELFF. In DNA form, the CDR3 reads TGTGCCAGCAGTTACGGCAAGAACACCGGGGAGCTGTTTTTT.

The chain has TRBV7-2 and TRBJ2-7; TRBD1 agrees at 9 bases. CDR1 and CDR2 from the germline V gene are SGHTA and FQGNSA. The ends lost 1 base at V and 2 bases at J; junction bases unmatched: 3. This CDR3 spans 15 amino acids. The CDR3: CASSLGTGDTYEQYF. The CDR3, as DNA: TGTGCCAGCAGCTTAGGGACAGGGGATACCTACGAGCAGTACTTC.

The chain is built from TRBV11-2 and TRBJ1-1; D possibly corresponds to TRBD1 (6 bases). The CDR3 has 12 amino acids. Germline V gene data show CDR1 as SGHAT and CDR2 as FQNNGV. Trimming shortened V by 6 bases and J by 4 bases, and 9 bases separated the two germline ends. In nucleotides, the CDR3 is TGTGCCAGCAGTACAGGGATCACTGAAGCTTTCTTT. It yields the protein CASSTGITEAFF.

The chain recombines TRBV25-1 with TRBJ2-3; D unclear. V was shortened by 2 bases and J by 1 base, with 10 bases between the two germline ends. CDR1 and CDR2 from the germline V gene are MGHDK and SYGVNS. The CDR3 contains 15 residues. The CDR3 DNA reads as TGTGCCAGCAGTGAAAGTTTGGGCGGCACAGATACGCAGTATTTT. Translating it yields CASSESLGGTDTQYF.

On this clone itself: One end of the junction is discordant with germline, which a read error may explain. The chain couples TRBV7-7 to TRBJ2-5; TRBD1 might be the D (6 bases). Germline CDR1 SSHAT, CDR2 FNYEAQ (reference sequence). The CDR3 is 11 residues long. CDR3: CASSLGGTQYF. CDR3 bases: TGTGCTAGCAGCTTAGGGGGGACCCAGTACTTC.